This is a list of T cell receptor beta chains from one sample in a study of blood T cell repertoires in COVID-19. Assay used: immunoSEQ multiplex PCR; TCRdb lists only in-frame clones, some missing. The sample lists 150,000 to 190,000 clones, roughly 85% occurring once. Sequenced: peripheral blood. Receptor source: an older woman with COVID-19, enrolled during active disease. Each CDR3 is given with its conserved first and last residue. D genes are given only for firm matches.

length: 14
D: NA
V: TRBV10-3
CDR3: CAISDKGSGQPQHF

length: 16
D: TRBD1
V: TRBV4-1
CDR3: CASSQGGTGGVYEQYF

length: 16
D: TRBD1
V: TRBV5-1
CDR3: CASSLLPTGGVGSQYF

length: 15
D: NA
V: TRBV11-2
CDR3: CASSSTATGMGGYTF

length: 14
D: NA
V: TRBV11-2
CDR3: CASSITVNNSPLHF

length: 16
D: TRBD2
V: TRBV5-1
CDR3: CASSVGLAGNTGELFF

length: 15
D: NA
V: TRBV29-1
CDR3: CSVVRQGVRLNEQFF

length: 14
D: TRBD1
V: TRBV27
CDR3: CASRGQGVPSEQYF

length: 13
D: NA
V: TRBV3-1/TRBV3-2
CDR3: CASSQAAAGGYTF

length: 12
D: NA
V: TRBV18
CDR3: CASSPPSFGQFF

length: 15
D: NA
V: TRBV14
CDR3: CASSQVGLGTIGYTF

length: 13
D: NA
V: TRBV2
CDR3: CASSSTVNYGYTF

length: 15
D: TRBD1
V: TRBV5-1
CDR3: CASSETGPTNQPQHF

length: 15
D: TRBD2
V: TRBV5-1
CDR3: CASSLALAGAEEQFF

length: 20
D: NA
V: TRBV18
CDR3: CASSPSFGQKVGLANEKLFF

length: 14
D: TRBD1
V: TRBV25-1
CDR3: CASSGGQTNTEAFF

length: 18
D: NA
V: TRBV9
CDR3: CASSASNAGPRYQETQYF

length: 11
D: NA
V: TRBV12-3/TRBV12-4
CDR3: CASSFIYEQFF

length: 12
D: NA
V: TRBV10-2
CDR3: CASSATSTEAFF

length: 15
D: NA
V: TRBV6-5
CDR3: CASTRDWNSNQPQHF

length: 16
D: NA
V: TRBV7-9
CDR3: CASSSGEASGIYGYTF

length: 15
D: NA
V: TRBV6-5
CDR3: CASKHEVGRDSPLHF

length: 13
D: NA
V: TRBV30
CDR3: CAWSVRGNTEAFF

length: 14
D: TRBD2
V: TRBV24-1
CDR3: CATSESSGKETQYF

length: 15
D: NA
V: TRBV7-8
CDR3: CASSSQGLGNEKLFF

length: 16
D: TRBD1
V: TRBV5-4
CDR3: CASSLDPQGAITEAFF

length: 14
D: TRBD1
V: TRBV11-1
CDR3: CASSIQGAFDEAFF

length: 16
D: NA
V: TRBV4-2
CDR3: CASSQVMQGHSYEQYF

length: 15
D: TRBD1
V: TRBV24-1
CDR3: CATSDQTTGGQPQHF

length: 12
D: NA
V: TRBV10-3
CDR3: CAISEGSYEQYF

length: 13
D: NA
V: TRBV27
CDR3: CASSFTGVEGYTF

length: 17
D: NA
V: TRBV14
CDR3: CASSKGLLSSGANVLTF

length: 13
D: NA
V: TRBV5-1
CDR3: CASSLGENTEAFF

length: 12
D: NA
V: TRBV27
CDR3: CASSSRYTEAFF

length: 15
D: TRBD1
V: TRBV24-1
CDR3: CATSDPGTGNQPQHF

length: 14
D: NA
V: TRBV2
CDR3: CASLKQGSGEKLFF

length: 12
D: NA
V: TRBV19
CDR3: CASSLEGAEAFF

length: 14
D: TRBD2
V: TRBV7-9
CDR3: CASSPSGRSYEQYF

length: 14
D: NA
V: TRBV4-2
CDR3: CASSQGEGNSPLHF

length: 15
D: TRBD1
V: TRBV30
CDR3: CAWSIQGTGEEKLFF

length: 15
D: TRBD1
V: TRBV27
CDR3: CASSSGTGGVYGYTF

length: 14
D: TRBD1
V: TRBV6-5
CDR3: CASTGDRSPYEQYF

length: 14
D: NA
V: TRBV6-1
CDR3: CASSEDTTGDTQYF

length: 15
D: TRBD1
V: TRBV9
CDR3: CASSPQGAGPYEQYF

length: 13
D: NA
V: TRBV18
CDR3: CASSPAGNYGYTF

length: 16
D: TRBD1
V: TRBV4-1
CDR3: CASSQDGDREGNGYTF

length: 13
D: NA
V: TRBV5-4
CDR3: CASSLAGANVLTF

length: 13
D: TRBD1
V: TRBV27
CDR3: CASKLGQGYGYTF

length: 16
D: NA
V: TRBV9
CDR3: CASSPTGTISNQPQHF

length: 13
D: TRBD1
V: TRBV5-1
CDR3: CASRVTGVEKLFF